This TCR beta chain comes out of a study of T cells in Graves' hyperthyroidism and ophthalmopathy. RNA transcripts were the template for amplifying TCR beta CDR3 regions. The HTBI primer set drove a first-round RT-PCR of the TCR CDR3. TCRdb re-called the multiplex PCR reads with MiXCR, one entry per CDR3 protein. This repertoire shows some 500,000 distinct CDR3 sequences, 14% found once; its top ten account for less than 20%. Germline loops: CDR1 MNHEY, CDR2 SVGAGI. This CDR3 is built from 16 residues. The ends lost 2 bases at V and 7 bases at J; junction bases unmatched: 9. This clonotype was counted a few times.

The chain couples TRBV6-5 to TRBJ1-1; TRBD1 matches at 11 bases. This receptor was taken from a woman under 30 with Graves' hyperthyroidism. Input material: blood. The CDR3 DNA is TGTGCCAGCAGTTACGGCGGACAGGGGGCTGGGGGTGAAGCTTTCTTT. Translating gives CASSYGGQGAGGEAFF.